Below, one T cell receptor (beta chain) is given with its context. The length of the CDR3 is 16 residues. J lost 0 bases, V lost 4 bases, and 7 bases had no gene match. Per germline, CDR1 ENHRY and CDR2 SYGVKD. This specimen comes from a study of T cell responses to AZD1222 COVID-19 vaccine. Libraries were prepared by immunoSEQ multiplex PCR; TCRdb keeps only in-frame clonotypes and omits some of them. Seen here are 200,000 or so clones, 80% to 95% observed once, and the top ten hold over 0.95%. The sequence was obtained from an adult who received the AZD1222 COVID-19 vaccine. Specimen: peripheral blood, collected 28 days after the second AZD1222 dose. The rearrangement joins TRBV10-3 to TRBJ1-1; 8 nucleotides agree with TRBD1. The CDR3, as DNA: TGTGCCATCAGTGGGCAGGGGGCGAATTTGAACACTGAAGCTTTCTTT. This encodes CAISGQGANLNTEAFF.